This T cell receptor (beta chain) stems from a study of response to subunit inactivated influenza vaccine. MiXCR, applied by TCRdb to the RT-PCR reads, yields one record per CDR3 protein. The table has roughly 780,000 distinct CDR3 sequences, approximately 17% seen once. V shed 2 bases and J shed 7 bases, with 15 bases lying between them. The CDR3 runs to 15 residues. In germline, CDR1 is MNHEY, CDR2 SVGEGT. V and J are TRBV6-2 or TRBV6-3 and TRBJ1-5; the D gene is possibly TRBD1 (5 bases). The sequence came from a man aged 50 to 60 who received an inactivated influenza vaccine. This specimen consisted of PBMCs from blood, obtained around 5 days after vaccination. The CDR3 loop is CASSYEAGVLQPQHF. DNA of the CDR3: TGTGCCAGCAGTTACGAGGCGGGGGTATTGCAGCCCCAGCATTTT.